The 7 T cell receptor beta chains below come from one sample, sequenced in a study of T-cell reconstitution after alpha-beta-depleted transplantation in children. For TCRbeta, the library was prepared with unique molecular identifiers. TCRdb re-called the PCR reads through MiXCR, storing one row per CDR3 protein. The data show about 160,000 distinct CDR3 sequences, with over 8.5% seen just once and about 13% held by the top ten. The sample consisted of PBMCs, taken before TCRalphabeta/CD19-depleted stem cell transplant. These receptor sequences come from a boy aged 2 to 10 with acute myeloid leukemia, due to receive a stem cell transplant.

This clonotype has ten or more counts. This rearrangement joins TRBV12-3 or TRBV12-4 to TRBJ2-3; 7 nucleotides agree with TRBD2. The CDR3 runs 16 residues. The V segment lost 7 bases and the J segment 1 base; nucleotides outside the gene matches: 11. CDR3 nucleotides: TGTGCCAGCACCCCAAGGGAGGGGATGGGCACAGATACGCAGTATTTT. Protein product: CASTPREGMGTDTQYF.

Of note for this clonotype: A much larger clone is a single base away; this may be a read error. The CDR3 protein is CASRRQGFSEQHF. The CDR3 DNA reads TGTGCCAGCAGGAGACAGGGGTTCTCCGAGCAGCACTTC. This rearrangement joins TRBV6-1 to TRBJ2-7, with 8 bases lining up with TRBD1. The CDR3 sequence is 13 residues long. Germline V gene data show CDR1 as MNHNS and CDR2 as SASEGT.

This clonotype was picked up many times. The V call is TRBV4-1, the J call TRBJ2-7; D is unclear. CDR1 and CDR2 from the germline V gene are MGHRA and YSYEKL. This CDR3 has 14 amino acids. The germline V and J ends were trimmed by 0 bases and 4 bases, with 10 bases remaining between them. The CDR3 DNA reads as TGCGCCAGCAGCCAAGAATTGGGAACTTACGAGCAGTACGTC. It translates to CASSQELGTYEQYV.

This clonotype occurred many times. CDR3 in DNA: TGTGCCAGCAGCCCCTTGACGGGGGCGGCAGGCTACACCTTC. Encoded protein: CASSPLTGAAGYTF. J is TRBJ1-2 and V is TRBV7-2, with D perhaps matching TRBD1 (6 bases). Trimming pared 5 bases from V and 8 bases from J, leaving 18 bases between. Germline values: CDR1 SGHTA, CDR2 FQGNSA. CDR3 length: 14 residues.

This clonotype was found a few times. V usage is TRBV10-2 and J usage is TRBJ1-1; possibly TRBD1 for D (6 bases). V was clipped by 3 bases and J by 5 bases, with 10 bases between them. Germline CDR1 is WSHSY and CDR2 is SAAADI. The CDR3 has 13 residues. As DNA, the CDR3 is TGCGCCAGCAGTGACAGGGGCAGTACTGAAGCTTTCTTT. Translating it yields CASSDRGSTEAFF.

This clonotype was detected many times. The chain has TRBV18 and TRBJ2-5, with D possibly matching TRBD2 (5 bases). V was trimmed by 0 bases and J by 5 bases, leaving 10 bases between them. Germline CDR1 is KGHSH and CDR2 is LQKENI. CDR3 size: 14 residues. The chain's CDR3 is CASSPPGSPETQYF. In nucleotides, the CDR3 is TGTGCCAGCTCACCACCGGGGAGCCCGGAGACCCAGTACTTC.

This clonotype was seen ten or more times. The rearrangement links TRBV7-2 to TRBJ2-5; 9 nucleotides align to TRBD2. Germline CDR1 reads SGHTA; CDR2 reads FQGNSA. The J segment lost 4 bases and the V segment lost 5 bases, leaving 5 bases of the junction unmatched. CDR3 size: 14 residues. CDR3 sequence: CASSPGLARETQYF. The CDR3 DNA sequence: TGTGCCAGCAGCCCAGGACTAGCGCGAGAGACCCAGTACTTC.